This T cell receptor (beta chain) was sequenced for a study of blood T cell repertoires in COVID-19. The J segment lost 9 bases and the V segment lost 1 base, leaving 7 bases of the junction unmatched. The CDR3 has 16 amino acids. Germline V gene data show CDR1 as LNHNV and CDR2 as YYDKDF (reference sequence). Clones were sequenced by immunoSEQ multiplex PCR, and TCRdb holds only the in-frame ones, with some missing. The sample yields about 160,000 clones, roughly 84% seen once. The TCR sequence derives from a woman aged 45 to 65 with COVID-19, enrolled during active disease. Sequenced input: peripheral blood. The rearrangement links TRBV15 to TRBJ1-6, with 9 bases aligning to TRBD1. CDR3 coding DNA: TGTGCCACCAGCAGAGTGCCGGGACAGGGAGGTTCACCCCTCCACTTT. Its translation is CATSRVPGQGGSPLHF.